Shown below are 29 T cell receptor beta chains from a single sample sequenced in a study of vaccination effects on CD4 cells after COVID-19 (dated by TCRdb to 2022 to 2024). The method was the immunoSEQ multiplex PCR assay. The source is immuneACCESS, and TCRdb retained only in-frame sequences with V and J called. Part of the clones is not carried over; for the studies checked, unresolved V genes explain less than half of this, and the remainder is unexplained. This sample comprises 50,000 to 60,000 clones, around 70% of them detected only once. The ten largest make up around 20% of the sample. In the ViraFEST assay, PBMC were stimulated with viral peptide pools, and TCR sequencing was then used to find antigen-specific CD4+ T cell clonotypes based on their expansion. After around eleven days of culture, CD4+ T cells were isolated with the EasySep CD4+ T cell isolation kit. The absence of prior SARS-CoV-2 infection in healthy vaccine recipients was confirmed by negative nucleocapsid antibodies before and after vaccination.

No antigen has been assigned to these receptors. The source material was CD4+ T cells from PBMCs cultured with SARS-CoV-2 spike peptides, sampled before COVID-19 vaccination. According to the study, the label for this sample's cell subset or site signals: SARS-CoV-2 spike overlapping peptide pool stimulation. Source of these receptors: a human donor who received a COVID-19 vaccine.

V gene TRBV6-2 or TRBV6-3 combines with J gene TRBJ1-1, with TRBD1 identical over 7 bases. Losses at the gene ends were 3 bases for V and 2 bases for J; bases not matched to a gene: 9. Germline lookup yields CDR1 MNHEY and CDR2 SVGEGT. CDR3 length: 16 residues. As DNA, the CDR3 is TGTGCCAGCAGTTATTGGGCAGGGGGGGCCAACACTGAAGCTTTCTTT. It codes for CASSYWAGGANTEAFF.

The CDR3 DNA sequence: TGTGCCAGTAGTATTCGTACCGGGGAGCTGTTTTTT. It translates to CASSIRTGELFF. The chain has TRBV19 and TRBJ2-2; D not resolved. V was clipped by 3 bases and J by 5 bases, with 4 bases between them. Germline-derived CDR1 and CDR2 are LNHDA and SQIVND (reference sequence). The CDR3 consists of 12 residues.

About this clone itself: One end of the junction varies from germline; a read error may be responsible. The V call is TRBV6-5, the J call TRBJ2-5, with a weak D call TRBD1 (5 bases). This CDR3 spans 15 amino acids. Germline assignment: CDR1 MNHEY and CDR2 SVGAGI. The CDR3 region is CASSYGAGLGETQYF. The DNA for the CDR3 is TGTGCCAGTAGTTACGGAGCAGGGTTGGGAGAGACCCAGTACTTC.

This clone was counted between two and nine times. The chain joins TRBV3-1 (or the pseudogene TRBV3-2) to TRBJ1-5; 9 nucleotides agree with TRBD1. With 4 bases clipped from V and 3 bases from J, the junction kept 4 bases outside the gene matches. The CDR3 extends over 15 amino acids. Germline V lookup: CDR1 LGHDT, CDR2 YNNKEL (reference sequence). Here the CDR3 reads CASSPRTGVNQPQHF. The CDR3 DNA reads as TGTGCCAGCAGCCCGCGGACAGGGGTCAATCAGCCCCAGCATTTT.

Remarks on this clone: The junction shows a germline mismatch at one end, possibly a read error. This chain joins TRBV19 and TRBJ2-3; 8 nucleotides match TRBD2. This CDR3 has 12 residues. Germline V gene sequence: CDR1 LNHDA, CDR2 SQIVND (reference sequence). CDR3 DNA: TGTGCCAGTCAAAGCGAGACTAGCGTGTTCCATTTT. Protein product: CASQSETSVFHF.

This chain connects TRBV5-4 to TRBJ2-1, with D hard to call. The CDR3 consists of 16 residues. V was cut by 0 bases and J by 3 bases, with 13 bases left in between. Per the germline V gene, CDR1 is SGHNT and CDR2 is YYREEE (reference sequence). The CDR3 protein is CASSLDTPPYYNEQFF. In DNA form, the CDR3 reads TGTGCCAGCAGCTTGGACACCCCTCCCTACTACAATGAGCAGTTCTTC.

V usage is TRBV6-5 and J usage is TRBJ1-6; D perhaps matches TRBD1 (5 bases). The V end lost 2 bases, the J end lost 14 bases, and 10 bases lay between the germline ends. There are 12 residues in the CDR3. Germline lookup yields CDR1 MNHEY and CDR2 SVGAGI. The CDR3 spells CASSYGGGSLHF. The CDR3 nucleotides read TGTGCCAGCAGTTACGGGGGGGGGTCCCTCCACTTT.

This rearrangement joins TRBV5-1 to TRBJ1-3; D not certain. The V gene lost 4 bases and the J gene lost 0 bases, with 14 bases spanning the gap. This CDR3 is 16 amino acids long. Germline CDR1 is SGHRS and CDR2 is YFSETQ. CDR3 nucleotide sequence: TGCGCCAGCAGCCTAAACGGCGGGAGCTCTGGAAACACCATATATTTT. Protein: CASSLNGGSSGNTIYF. Supplemented by reference TRBV5-1 and TRBJ1-3, the full variable domain reads KAGVTQTPRYLIKTRGQQVTLSCSPISGHRSVSWYQQTPGQGLQFLFEYFSETQRNKGNFPGRFSGRQFSNSRSEMNVSTLELGDSALYLCASSLNGGSSGNTIYFGEGSWLTVV.

The chain employs TRBV6-1 and TRBJ2-2, with TRBD1 matching over 12 bases. The CDR3 is made up of 20 amino acids. Losses at the gene ends were 0 bases for V and 3 bases for J; bases not matched to a gene: 11. Germline V gene sequence: CDR1 MNHNS, CDR2 SASEGT. The CDR3 bases are TGTGCCAGCAGTGAAGCGCGGGACAGGGGGCTTAGCGGCCACACCGGGGAGCTGTTTTTT. Its translation is CASSEARDRGLSGHTGELFF.

The chain joins TRBV7-8 to TRBJ2-3, with a tentative D call TRBD2 (6 bases). The V end lost 5 bases, the J end lost 1 base, and 13 bases lay between the germline ends. CDR3 length equals 15 residues. Germline lookup yields CDR1 SGHVS and CDR2 FQNEAQ. The CDR3 loop reads CASSPREPGTDTQYF. CDR3 DNA sequence: TGTGCCAGCAGCCCTCGGGAGCCGGGCACAGATACGCAGTATTTT. Full variable domain (rest looked up from reference TRBV7-8 and TRBJ2-3): GAGVSQSPRYKVAKRGQDVALRCDPISGHVSLFWYQQALGQGPEFLTYFQNEAQLDKSGLPSDRFFAERPEGSVSTLKIQRTQQEDSAVYLCASSPREPGTDTQYFGPGTRLTVL.

This clone has only a few counts. This chain links TRBV19 with TRBJ1-6; TRBD1 agrees at 7 bases. The trim removed 6 bases at V and 5 bases at J, leaving 4 bases unmatched. The germline CDR1 and CDR2 sequences are LNHDA and SQIVND (reference sequence). This CDR3 comprises 14 residues. The CDR3 reads CASSNRGNNSPLHF. CDR3 in DNA: TGTGCCAGTAGCAACAGGGGAAATAATTCACCCCTCCACTTT.

This clone turned up a few times. The CDR3 loop is CASSLDSSGNTIYF. CDR3 bases: TGCGCCAGCAGCTTGGACAGCTCTGGAAACACCATATATTTT. The rearrangement uses TRBV5-1 and TRBJ1-3; no firm D call. The germline V gene encodes CDR1 SGHRS and CDR2 YFSETQ. V lost 0 bases and J 0 bases, leaving 4 bases between the germline ends. The CDR3 extends over 14 amino acids.

This chain links TRBV6-5 with TRBJ2-3; D tentatively fits TRBD1 or TRBD2 (5 bases each). CDR3 length: 14 amino acids. The V gene's germline CDR1 is MNHEY and CDR2 SVGAGI. V shed 5 bases and J shed 2 bases, with 11 bases lying between them. Here the CDR3 reads CASSPRDDTDTQYF. Written as DNA, the CDR3 is TGTGCCAGCAGTCCCCGGGACGACACAGATACGCAGTATTTT.

The chain recombines TRBV3-1 (or the pseudogene TRBV3-2) with TRBJ2-7, with D maybe TRBD1 (8 bases). The CDR3 totals 16 residues. The germline CDR1 and CDR2 sequences are LGHDT and YNNKEL (reference sequence). Deletions cut 0 bases from V and 8 bases from J, with 20 bases between. For the CDR3, the DNA is TGTGCCAGCAGCCAAGATAGGACAGGGAGGGAACTGAAGCAGTACTTC. Its protein product is CASSQDRTGRELKQYF.

This clone is a singleton in its sample. The rearrangement links TRBV3-1 (or the pseudogene TRBV3-2) to TRBJ2-7; 9 bases are shared with TRBD1. Germline V CDR1 and CDR2: LGHDT, YNNKEL (reference sequence). Trimming removed 6 bases from V and 6 bases from J; junction bases left unmatched: 3. The CDR3 extends over 12 amino acids. In DNA form, the CDR3 reads TGTGCCAGCAGACAGACAGGGGGCGAGCAGTACTTC. Protein: CASRQTGGEQYF.

The rearrangement joins TRBV7-8 to TRBJ1-6; TRBD1 matches at 8 bases. CDR1 and CDR2 from the germline V gene are SGHVS and FQNEAQ. V shed 5 bases, J shed 8 bases, and the junction held 8 bases outside the gene matches. The CDR3 has 15 amino acids. This CDR3 reads CASSAQGASYSPLHF. The CDR3 nucleotides read TGTGCCAGCAGCGCCCAGGGGGCTTCCTATTCACCCCTCCACTTT.

J is TRBJ2-3 and V is TRBV7-2; D unclear. Germline values: CDR1 SGHTA, CDR2 FQGNSA. The CDR3 spans 15 residues. V shed 5 bases and J shed 0 bases, with 12 bases lying between them. As DNA, the CDR3 is TGTGCCAGCAGCCACAGCTCCCATAGCACAGATACGCAGTATTTT. Its translation: CASSHSSHSTDTQYF.

This chain connects TRBV20-1 to TRBJ1-5; D is ambiguous. The V end lost 4 bases, the J end lost 8 bases, and 9 bases lay between the germline ends. This CDR3 region has 11 residues. Per the germline V gene, CDR1 is DFQATT and CDR2 is SNEGSKA (reference sequence). The CDR3 region has the DNA TGCAGTGCTAAGGGTGCGGAGCCCCAGCATTTT. The encoded protein is CSAKGAEPQHF.

This chain uses TRBV3-1 (or the pseudogene TRBV3-2) with TRBJ2-5; D might be TRBD2 (7 bases). With 0 bases removed from V and 5 bases from J, the gap between germline ends came to 13 bases. The CDR3 has 15 residues. Germline lookup yields CDR1 LGHDT and CDR2 YNNKEL (reference sequence). Here the CDR3 reads CASSQDGGGPETQYF. The CDR3 DNA follows: TGTGCCAGCAGCCAAGATGGGGGGGGGCCGGAGACCCAGTACTTC.

The chain joins TRBV5-1 to TRBJ2-7, with TRBD1 as a possible D gene (6 bases). The V end lost 3 bases, the J end lost 5 bases, and 15 bases lay between the germline ends. The CDR3 totals 14 residues. Germline V CDR1 and CDR2: SGHRS, YFSETQ. In DNA form, the CDR3 reads TGCGCCAGCAGCTCGCAGGGGCCCCCCGACGAGCAGTACTTC. It yields the protein CASSSQGPPDEQYF.

This clone was detected once. The V and J genes are TRBV30 and TRBJ2-5; TRBD2 aligns across 8 bases. Looked up from germline, CDR1 is GTSNPN and CDR2 is SVGIG (reference sequence). Unmatched junction bases numbered 8, after V lost 0 bases and J lost 5 bases. The length of the CDR3 is 15 residues. This CDR3 is CAWSVFRGGRETQYF. CDR3 coding DNA: TGTGCCTGGAGTGTTTTTCGGGGGGGGCGGGAGACCCAGTACTTC.

This clone was seen only once. The J gene is TRBJ2-2, the V gene TRBV21-1. TRBV21-1 is deemed a pseudogene. This CDR3 region has 16 residues. CDR3 region: CAIPKGRHPDTGELFF. DNA of the CDR3: TGTGCCATCCCGAAGGGTCGCCACCCAGACACCGGGGAGCTGTTTTTT.

The J gene is TRBJ2-2, the V gene TRBV19, with D perhaps TRBD1 or TRBD2 (5 bases each). Germline CDR1 reads LNHDA; CDR2 reads SQIVND (reference sequence). Deletions cut 4 bases from V and 0 bases from J, with 15 bases between. This CDR3 has 17 amino acids. Written as DNA, the CDR3 is TGTGCCAGTAGTACCCATCCGGGACGGGCGAACACCGGGGAGCTGTTTTTT. This sequence encodes CASSTHPGRANTGELFF.

The V call is TRBV5-1, the J call TRBJ2-7; 15 bases map to TRBD2. Per germline, CDR1 SGHRS and CDR2 YFSETQ. This CDR3 region has 17 residues. After removal of 4 bases from V and 1 base from J, the junction contained 6 bases not matched to a gene. CDR3 in amino acids: CASSPGLAGGSSYEQYF. The CDR3 DNA follows: TGCGCCAGCAGCCCGGGACTAGCGGGAGGTAGTTCCTACGAGCAGTACTTC.

The gene calls are TRBV2 and TRBJ1-5; D gene unclear. The V end was cut by 0 bases, the J end by 0 bases, with 6 bases between. Germline CDR1 is SNHLY and CDR2 is FYNNEI. CDR3 length equals 15 residues. The CDR3: CASSEALGSNQPQHF. As DNA, the CDR3 is TGTGCCAGCAGTGAAGCTCTGGGTAGCAATCAGCCCCAGCATTTT.

In DNA form, the CDR3 reads TGTGCCAGCACCCTGACCATGAACTCTGGAAACACCATATATTTT. This translates into CASTLTMNSGNTIYF. The chain recombines TRBV5-8 with TRBJ1-3; D remains ambiguous. Germline CDR1 is SGHTS and CDR2 is YDEGEE. Trimming shortened V by 6 bases and J by 0 bases, and 13 bases separated the two germline ends. This CDR3 spans 15 amino acids.

The CDR3 reads CASNYIGGEQFF. CDR3 DNA: TGTGCCAGCAATTATATAGGAGGTGAGCAGTTCTTC. V is TRBV5-4 and J is TRBJ2-1; weak D call: TRBD2 (5 bases). The V and J ends lost 6 bases and 9 bases respectively, with 13 bases between them. The CDR3 has 12 residues. The germline V gene has CDR1 SGHNT and CDR2 YYREEE (reference sequence).

V and J are TRBV5-1 and TRBJ2-7; D is possibly TRBD1 (7 bases). CDR3 size: 15 residues. Trimming cost V 0 bases and J 2 bases, with 12 bases left between them. Germline V gives CDR1 SGHRS, CDR2 YFSETQ. The CDR3 protein is CASSLAGGQTYEQYF. In nucleotides, the CDR3 is TGCGCCAGCAGCTTGGCCGGGGGACAGACCTACGAGCAGTACTTC.

The J gene is TRBJ2-5, the V gene TRBV4-3; TRBD2 agrees at 10 bases. The CDR3 loop spans 16 amino acids. The V and J ends lost 4 bases and 5 bases, in that order; junction bases with no gene match: 10. Germline loops: CDR1 LGHNA, CDR2 YSLEER. CDR3 residues: CASSPSSGGALETQYF. As DNA, the CDR3 is TGCGCCAGCAGCCCATCCAGCGGGGGGGCCCTTGAGACCCAGTACTTC.